This T cell receptor (beta chain) appears in the sequencing data of a study of T cell clonality in common variable immunodeficiency. Points from the study as a whole: Fewer deletions and N-nucleotide insertions were reportedly seen in common variable immunodeficiency TCR beta sequences. Authors noted CVID clonality's cause needs subpopulation repertoire sequencing.

Patients and controls were mostly of Caucasian heritage. Germline V gene lookup returns CDR1 SGHRS and CDR2 YFSETQ. V shed 4 bases and J 9 bases; nucleotides not matched to a gene: 7. The length of the CDR3 is 13 residues. Method: immunoSEQ multiplex PCR; TCRdb's copy keeps in-frame clones and lacks some. The sample holds around 8,000 clones. Concerning this clone: Its antigen is unidentified. The read finishes 3 residues shy of the CDR3 end, and the germline J gene is used to complete it.

The specimen was peripheral blood mononuclear cells. The sequence derives from a human donor with common variable immunodeficiency. V gene TRBV5-1 combines with J gene TRBJ2-1; 7 bases map to TRBD2. CDR3 DNA (partial): TGCGCCAGCAGCGGACTAGTTGAAGGTGAG. As protein: CASSGLVEGE. The entire CDR3 protein reads CASSGLVEGEQFF. The full variable domain, in which reference TRBV5-1 and TRBJ2-1 provide the parts outside the CDR3, is KAGVTQTPRYLIKTRGQQVTLSCSPISGHRSVSWYQQTPGQGLQFLFEYFSETQRNKGNFPGRFSGRQFSNSRSEMNVSTLELGDSALYLCASSGLVEGEQFFGPGTRLTVL.